This TCR beta chain stems from a study of early T cells in non-severe SARS-CoV-2 infection. Study information: Chains stayed unpaired after sequencing of bulk RNA from unsorted whole blood.

This clonotype was seen a handful of times. Unique molecular identifiers (one per individual cDNA molecule) were attached. Each CDR3 protein is one row after TCRdb ran MiXCR on the 5' RACE reads. The data hold 85,000 to 90,000 distinct CDR3 sequences, with approximately 14% observed a single time. V was shortened by 8 bases and J by 2 bases, with 20 bases between the two germline ends. The CDR3 contains 16 residues. Germline lookup yields CDR1 LNHDA and CDR2 SQIVND (reference sequence). The specimen was whole blood. The V call is TRBV19, the J call TRBJ2-3; D call uncertain. The source of this sequence is an adult who was a healthcare worker with PCR-confirmed SARS-CoV-2 infection or an uninfected control (not recorded which). CDR3 in amino acids: CASQTAYQPHTDTQYF. The DNA of the CDR3 is TGTGCCAGTCAAACCGCTTATCAGCCCCACACAGATACGCAGTATTTT.